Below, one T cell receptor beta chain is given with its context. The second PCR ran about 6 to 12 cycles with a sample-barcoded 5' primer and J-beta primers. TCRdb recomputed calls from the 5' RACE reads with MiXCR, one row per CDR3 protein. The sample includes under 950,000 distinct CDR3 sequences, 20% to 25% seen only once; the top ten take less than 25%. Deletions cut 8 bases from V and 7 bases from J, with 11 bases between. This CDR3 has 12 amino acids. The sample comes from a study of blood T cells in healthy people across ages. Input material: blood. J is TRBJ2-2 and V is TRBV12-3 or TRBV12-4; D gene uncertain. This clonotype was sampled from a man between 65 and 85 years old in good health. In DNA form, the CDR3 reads TGTGCCAGCGTTTTGGGAATCGGGGAGCTGTTTTTT. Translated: CASVLGIGELFF.